This TCR beta chain stems from a study of beta chain features in type 1 diabetes (dated by TCRdb to 2016 to 2019). Broadly, across the study: Mean age, gender distribution, total cell number and subset yield did not differ between patients and healthy donors. A total of roughly 100 million sorted cells were examined across all samples, and the number of cells per subset was strongly correlated with RNA yield. The study compared the TCRB repertoires of sorted circulating CD4+ T cell subsets in recently diagnosed type 1 diabetes patients with those in matched healthy donors. Whereas all 30 or so donors provided naive and central memory subsets, regulatory and stem cell-like memory subsets were isolated from just 8 patients and about eight healthy donors. General conclusions and limits of the study: Patients with type 1 diabetes made fewer insertions and deleted more nucleotides at VDJ recombination sites, implying thymic rearrangement abnormalities. Naive, central memory and regulatory TCRB repertoires appeared to be more similar among patients than among healthy donors. Type 1 diabetes patients showed a moderate but significant shortening of TCRB CDR3 length in all four CD4+ subsets. Because cDNA was sequenced instead of genomic DNA, activated cells with high expression could be over-represented, although the groups did not differ in activation or CD3 levels. Because small numbers of individuals were included in the HLA sub-analyses, any influence of HLA type on TCRB rearrangement was left unresolved. Shorter templates might have been favored by PCR, but patient and control samples were amplified and corrected together, so both groups would have been affected equally by any skew.

Inclusive of the bounding cysteine and phenylalanine, the CDR3 is 15 residues long. Just CDR3 DNA is preserved here, 45 bases in frame from base 1. CDR1 is given as MNHEY and CDR2 as SVGAGI, both from the germline V gene. V is cut back by 5 bases and J by 4 bases, with 6 bases in the junction unmatched. All of the isolated RNA was reverse transcribed with the High Capacity cDNA Reverse Transcription Kit, so expressed TCRB transcripts were sequenced. Deep immunoSEQ sequencing was performed on naive, central memory and regulatory T cell samples, with an average of roughly 3.5 million total reads per sample. After sorted cells were lysed in RLT buffer, RNA was extracted with DNase-treated RNeasy Micro or Mini kits, with the choice depending on cell number. To prevent cross-contamination, every cell subset was processed on its own, while patient and healthy donor samples were processed together. TCRB sequences were amplified from cDNA with the immunoSEQ multiplex PCR, producing 87-bp fragments spanning the CDR3 region. Amplicons were sequenced on the Illumina HiSeq platform. On the study's bioinformatics: PCR bias was corrected computationally using synthetic template baselines, and reads within Hamming distance 2 were collapsed, with unmergeable singletons discarded. By aligning reads against IMGT, V, D and J genes, CDR3 length, and insertions or deletions at six rearrangement sites were assigned. Clonotype counts were normalized to sorted cell number within each subset before computing true diversity and Gini coefficients with the tcR R package. The overlap coefficient, calculated on TCRB nucleotide sequences, was used to quantify repertoire sharing. Out-of-frame TCRB sequences from naive cells were analyzed as a proxy for the pre-selection repertoire. Drawn from immuneACCESS, this table holds only the in-frame rearrangements with V and J called that TCRdb kept. Clones are partly lost; checked studies trace under half to an unresolved V gene and leave the rest unexplained. Clone size and V and J calls were adopted from that table, with D and trimming inferred from the DNA. Present in this sample are around 250,000 clones, 14% of which were seen just once. Jointly, the top ten make up about 0.019% of the sample.

About this clone itself: Its antigen is still unknown. Per-nucleotide qualities are absent, and no much larger clonotype sits a single base away.

A single peripheral blood draw of approximately 110 mL on average was collected from each donor into heparinised tubes. A BD FACSAria II and a panel including CD45RO, CCR7, CD25, CD127, CD95 and CD27 were used to sort naive, central memory, regulatory and stem cell-like memory CD4+ T cells. All sorted populations exceeded 98% purity. PBMCs were separated immediately by Lymphoprep density gradient centrifugation and were stained directly, without being cultured. So that batch effects would be minimized, each experiment stained and sorted samples in pairs, pairing one healthy donor with one patient. The receptor chain draws on TRBV6-5 and TRBJ2-4; TRBD1 agrees with 9 junctional bases. Sequencing was performed on naive CD4+ T cells from blood. What the cell subset or site label conveys for this sample: true naive CD4+ T cells. This receptor was obtained from a man younger than 45 with type 1 diabetes. The sequenced DNA is TGTGCCAGCAGTAGAGCCGGGACAGGGAAAAACATTCAGTACTTC. Protein translation: CASSRAGTGKNIQYF.